The 8 T cell receptor beta chains below all came from one sample that was sequenced in a study of blood T cell repertoires in COVID-19. Profiled with immunoSEQ multiplex PCR; TCRdb holds only in-frame clones, not every one. The repertoire includes fewer than 200,000 clones, roughly nine tenths of them detected once, and less than 25% sits in the top ten. Sequencing used peripheral blood. Receptor source: a man aged 70 or older with active or convalescent COVID-19.

The chain links TRBV11-2 to TRBJ1-3, with 7 bases that match TRBD1. The trim removed 8 bases at V and 2 bases at J, leaving 12 bases unmatched. The CDR3 has 16 amino acids. Looked up from germline, CDR1 is SGHAT and CDR2 is FQNNGV. The chain's CDR3 is CASDRPERGPGNTIYF. As DNA, the CDR3 is TGTGCCAGCGACAGACCGGAGAGGGGGCCTGGAAACACCATATATTTT.

This chain links TRBV3-1 (or the pseudogene TRBV3-2) with TRBJ1-1; 7 positions match TRBD1. The V gene end was trimmed by 4 bases and the J gene end by 6 bases; junction bases not matched to a gene: 8. Germline-derived CDR1 and CDR2 are LGHDT and YNNKEL (reference sequence). The CDR3 is 14 amino acids. The CDR3 sequence is CASSLGGLRPEAFF. In DNA, the CDR3 is TGTGCCAGCAGCCTAGGGGGCCTCCGCCCTGAAGCTTTCTTT.

This chain uses TRBV5-5 with TRBJ2-1; weak D call: TRBD1 (6 bases). The CDR3 contains 16 residues. The V and J ends lost 5 bases and 1 base respectively, with 16 bases between them. CDR1 is SGHKS and CDR2 is YYEKEE in the germline V gene (reference sequence). The CDR3 here is CASRDGQSLSYNEQFF. In DNA, the CDR3 is TGTGCCAGCAGGGACGGACAGAGCTTATCCTACAATGAGCAGTTCTTC.

The V and J genes are TRBV7-9 and TRBJ2-7, with 7 positions matching TRBD1. CDR1 and CDR2 from the germline V gene are SEHNR and FQNEAQ (reference sequence). The V gene end was trimmed by 5 bases and the J gene end by 6 bases; junction bases not matched to a gene: 7. The CDR3 consists of 13 residues. CDR3 loop: CASSAQGEGEQYF. The CDR3 nucleotides are TGTGCCAGCAGCGCCCAGGGGGAAGGCGAGCAGTACTTC.

The V gene is TRBV7-9, the J gene TRBJ2-7; TRBD1 is a possible D gene (6 bases). V was pared by 0 bases and J by 0 bases, with 15 bases between. CDR1 SEHNR and CDR2 FQNEAQ come from the germline V gene (reference sequence). There are 17 residues in the CDR3. The DNA for the CDR3 is TGTGCCAGCAGCTTAGCCCCGGGACACCAGAGCTCCTACGAGCAGTACTTC. Protein sequence: CASSLAPGHQSSYEQYF.

The chain links TRBV27 to TRBJ1-2; D may be TRBD1 (6 bases). Germline CDR1 MNHEY, CDR2 SMNVEV (reference sequence). The CDR3 is made up of 13 amino acids. The V and J ends lost 6 bases and 2 bases respectively, with 10 bases between them. CDR3: CASRRQENYGYTF. The CDR3 nucleotides read TGTGCCAGCAGGAGACAGGAGAACTATGGCTACACCTTC.

The genes are TRBV4-1 and TRBJ1-1; a possible D gene is TRBD1 (6 bases). CDR1 is MGHRA, CDR2 YSYEKL, per germline. This CDR3 has 13 amino acids. Trimming stripped 1 base from V and 12 bases from J, with 15 bases between. This CDR3 reads CASSQADRGGTFF. DNA of the CDR3: TGCGCCAGCAGCCAAGCCGACAGAGGGGGAACTTTCTTT.

This sequence joins TRBV19 and TRBJ2-3, with TRBD1 matching 7 bases. The ends lost 7 bases at V and 3 bases at J; junction bases unmatched: 16. Germline CDR1 reads LNHDA; CDR2 reads SQIVND (reference sequence). This CDR3 spans 17 amino acids. In DNA form, the CDR3 reads TGTGCCAGTACTAAGGGGGCGAGGACGTACCTAACAGATACGCAGTATTTT. It translates to CASTKGARTYLTDTQYF.